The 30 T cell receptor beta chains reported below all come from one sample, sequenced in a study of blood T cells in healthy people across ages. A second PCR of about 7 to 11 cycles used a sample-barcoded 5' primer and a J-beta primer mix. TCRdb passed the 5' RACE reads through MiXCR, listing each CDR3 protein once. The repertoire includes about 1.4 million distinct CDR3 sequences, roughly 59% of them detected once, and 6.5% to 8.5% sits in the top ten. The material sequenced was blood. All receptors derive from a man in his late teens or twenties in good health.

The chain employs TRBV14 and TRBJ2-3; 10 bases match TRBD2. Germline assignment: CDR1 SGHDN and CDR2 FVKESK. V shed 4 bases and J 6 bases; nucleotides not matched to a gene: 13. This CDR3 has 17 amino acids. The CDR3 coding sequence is TGTGCCAGCAGCCCCCCAAGAGGAGCGGGGGGGCGGGATACGCAGTATTTT. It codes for CASSPPRGAGGRDTQYF.

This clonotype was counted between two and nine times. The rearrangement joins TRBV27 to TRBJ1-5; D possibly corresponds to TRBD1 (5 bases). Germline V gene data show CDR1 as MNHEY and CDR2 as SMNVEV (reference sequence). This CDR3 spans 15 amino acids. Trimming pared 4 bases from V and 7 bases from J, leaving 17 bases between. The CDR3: CASSSSPGVGQPQHF. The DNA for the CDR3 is TGTGCCAGCAGTTCCAGTCCGGGGGTCGGACAGCCCCAGCATTTT.

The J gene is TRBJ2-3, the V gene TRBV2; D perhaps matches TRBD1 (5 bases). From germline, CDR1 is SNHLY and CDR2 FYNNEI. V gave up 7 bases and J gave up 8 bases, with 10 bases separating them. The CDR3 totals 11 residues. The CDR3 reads CASMERGTQYF. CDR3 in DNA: TGTGCCAGCATGGAAAGGGGTACGCAGTATTTT.

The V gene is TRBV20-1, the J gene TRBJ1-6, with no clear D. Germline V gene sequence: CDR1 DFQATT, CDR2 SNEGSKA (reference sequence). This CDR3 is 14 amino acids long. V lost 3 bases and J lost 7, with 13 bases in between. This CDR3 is CSASWIAGNSPLHF. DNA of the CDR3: TGCAGTGCTAGTTGGATCGCGGGGAATTCACCCCTCCACTTT.

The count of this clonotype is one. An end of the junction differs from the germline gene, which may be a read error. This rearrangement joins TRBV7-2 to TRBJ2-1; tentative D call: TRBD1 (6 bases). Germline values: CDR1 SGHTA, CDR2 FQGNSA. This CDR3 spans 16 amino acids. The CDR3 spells CAGSTDSPRTINEQFF. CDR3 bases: TGTGCCGGCAGTACGGACAGCCCAAGGACCATAAATGAGCAGTTCTTC.

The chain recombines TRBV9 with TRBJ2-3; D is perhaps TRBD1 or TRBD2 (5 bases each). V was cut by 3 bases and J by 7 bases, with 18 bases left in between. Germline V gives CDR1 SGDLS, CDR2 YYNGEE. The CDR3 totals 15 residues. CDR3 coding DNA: TGTGCCAGCAGCGCCGGAACTTTTGGGGGTCATACGCAGTATTTT. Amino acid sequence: CASSAGTFGGHTQYF.

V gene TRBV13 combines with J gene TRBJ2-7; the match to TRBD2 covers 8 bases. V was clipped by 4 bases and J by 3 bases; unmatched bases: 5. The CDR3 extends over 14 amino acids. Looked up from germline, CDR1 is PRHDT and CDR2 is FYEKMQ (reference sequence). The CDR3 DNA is TGTGCCAGCAGCTCGGGACTAGAGAGCTACGAGCAGTACTTC. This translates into CASSSGLESYEQYF.

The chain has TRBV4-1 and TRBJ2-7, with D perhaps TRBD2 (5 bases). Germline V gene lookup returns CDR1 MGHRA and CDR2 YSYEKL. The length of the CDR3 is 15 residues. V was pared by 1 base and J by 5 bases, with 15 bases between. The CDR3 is CASSQGFSELNEQYF. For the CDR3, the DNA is TGCGCCAGCAGCCAAGGTTTTAGCGAGTTAAACGAGCAGTACTTC.

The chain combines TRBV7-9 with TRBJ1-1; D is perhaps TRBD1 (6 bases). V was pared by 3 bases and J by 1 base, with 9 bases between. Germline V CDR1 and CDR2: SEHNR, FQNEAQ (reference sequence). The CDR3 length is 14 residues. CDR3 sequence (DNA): TGTGCCAGCAGCTTTGGGGACAAGAACACTGAAGCTTTCTTT. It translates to CASSFGDKNTEAFF. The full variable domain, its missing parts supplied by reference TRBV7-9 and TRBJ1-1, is DTGVSQNPRHKITKRGQNVTFRCDPISEHNRLYWYRQTLGQGPEFLTYFQNEAQLEKSRLLSDRFSAERPKGSFSTLEIQRTEQGDSAMYLCASSFGDKNTEAFFGQGTRLTVV.

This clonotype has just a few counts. DNA for the CDR3: TGCGCCAGCAGCCAAGATAGTAGGGGGAATGAAAAACTGTTTTTT. The encoded protein is CASSQDSRGNEKLFF. The chain links TRBV4-3 to TRBJ1-4; tentative D call: TRBD1 (6 bases). Trimming took 0 bases from V and 5 from J, leaving 10 bases between them. The germline V gene encodes CDR1 LGHNA and CDR2 YSLEER. This CDR3 has 15 amino acids.

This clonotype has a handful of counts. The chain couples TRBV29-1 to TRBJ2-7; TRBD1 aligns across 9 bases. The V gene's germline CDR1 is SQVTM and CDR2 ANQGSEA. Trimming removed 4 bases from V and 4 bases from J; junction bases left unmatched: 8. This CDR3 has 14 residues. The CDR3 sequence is CSVGGSGQGYEQYF. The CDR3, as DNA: TGCAGCGTTGGGGGCTCGGGACAGGGTTACGAGCAGTACTTC.

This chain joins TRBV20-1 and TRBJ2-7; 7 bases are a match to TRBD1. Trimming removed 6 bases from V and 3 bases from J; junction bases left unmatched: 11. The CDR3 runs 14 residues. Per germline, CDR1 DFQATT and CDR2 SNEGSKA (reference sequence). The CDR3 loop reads CSATGTADFYEQYF. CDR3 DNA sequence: TGCAGTGCAACCGGGACAGCGGATTTCTACGAGCAGTACTTC.

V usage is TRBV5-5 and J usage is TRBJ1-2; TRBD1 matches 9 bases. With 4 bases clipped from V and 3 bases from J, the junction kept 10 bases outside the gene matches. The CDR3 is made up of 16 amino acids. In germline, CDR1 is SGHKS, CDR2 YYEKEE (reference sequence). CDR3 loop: CASSRTQGQGYYGYTF. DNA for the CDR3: TGTGCCAGCAGCAGGACACAGGGACAGGGATACTATGGCTACACCTTC.

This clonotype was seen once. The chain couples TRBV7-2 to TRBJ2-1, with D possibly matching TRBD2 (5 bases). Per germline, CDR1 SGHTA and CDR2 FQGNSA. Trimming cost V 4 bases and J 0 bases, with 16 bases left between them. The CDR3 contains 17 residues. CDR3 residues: CASSSSPLGSSYNEQFF. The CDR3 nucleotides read TGTGCCAGCAGCTCTAGCCCACTAGGAAGCTCCTACAATGAGCAGTTCTTC.

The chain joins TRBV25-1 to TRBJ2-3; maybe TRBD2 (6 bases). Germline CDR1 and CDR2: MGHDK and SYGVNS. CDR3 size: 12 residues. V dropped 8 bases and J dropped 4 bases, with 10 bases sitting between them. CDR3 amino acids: CASAREADTQYF. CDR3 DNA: TGTGCCAGCGCGAGGGAGGCAGATACGCAGTATTTT.

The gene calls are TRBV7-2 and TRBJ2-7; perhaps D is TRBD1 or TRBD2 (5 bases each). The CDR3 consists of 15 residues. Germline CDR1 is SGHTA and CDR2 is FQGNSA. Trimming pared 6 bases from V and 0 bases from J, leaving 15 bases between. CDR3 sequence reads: CASSVRDPISYEQYF. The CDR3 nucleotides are TGTGCCAGCAGTGTCCGGGACCCCATCTCCTACGAGCAGTACTTC.

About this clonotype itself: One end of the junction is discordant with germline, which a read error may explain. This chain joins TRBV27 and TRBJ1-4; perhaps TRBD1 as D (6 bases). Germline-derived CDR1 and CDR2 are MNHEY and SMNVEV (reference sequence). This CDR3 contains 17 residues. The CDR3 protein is CVSSFFIGAGVGEKLFF. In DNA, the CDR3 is TGTGTCAGCAGTTTTTTCATCGGGGCAGGGGTTGGCGAAAAACTGTTTTTT.

CDR3 coding DNA: TGTGCCAGCAGCTTAAGACCGACCGAGTCACCCCTCCACTTT. This sequence encodes CASSLRPTESPLHF. The chain joins TRBV11-2 to TRBJ1-6; D unclear. Trimming took off 2 bases at V and 10 bases at J, with 12 bases between the two ends. This CDR3 is built from 14 residues. From germline, CDR1 is SGHAT and CDR2 FQNNGV.

The CDR3 DNA follows: TGCGCCAGCAGCCGAACAGGGGCGACTCAAGAGACCCAGTACTTC. Its translation: CASSRTGATQETQYF. The chain joins TRBV4-1 to TRBJ2-5; 7 bases match TRBD1. V trimming: 4 bases; J trimming: 2 bases; junction bases outside the gene matches: 7. CDR3 length: 15 residues. Germline CDR1 reads MGHRA; CDR2 reads YSYEKL.

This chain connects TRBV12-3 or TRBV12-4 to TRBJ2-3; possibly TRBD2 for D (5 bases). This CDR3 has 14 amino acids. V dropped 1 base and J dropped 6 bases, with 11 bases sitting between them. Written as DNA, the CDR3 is TGTGCCAGCAGTTTAGGAGTGGGAGTGGATACGCAGTATTTT. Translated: CASSLGVGVDTQYF.

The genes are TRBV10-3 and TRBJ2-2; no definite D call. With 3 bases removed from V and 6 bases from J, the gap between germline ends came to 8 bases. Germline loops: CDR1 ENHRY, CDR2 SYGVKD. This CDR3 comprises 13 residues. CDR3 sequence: CAISDGQAGELFF. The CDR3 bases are TGTGCCATCAGTGACGGGCAAGCCGGGGAGCTGTTTTTT.

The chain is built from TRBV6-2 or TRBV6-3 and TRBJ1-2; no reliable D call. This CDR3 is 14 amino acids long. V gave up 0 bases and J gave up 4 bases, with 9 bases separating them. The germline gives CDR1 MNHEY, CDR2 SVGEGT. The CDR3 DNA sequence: TGTGCCAGCAGTTACTCAGGACGGCGCTATGGCTACACCTTC. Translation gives CASSYSGRRYGYTF.

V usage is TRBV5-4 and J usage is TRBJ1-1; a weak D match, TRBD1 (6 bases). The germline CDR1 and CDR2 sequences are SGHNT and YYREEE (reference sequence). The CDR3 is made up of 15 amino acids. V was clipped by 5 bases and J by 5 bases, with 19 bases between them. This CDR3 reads CASRLDYREGTEAFF. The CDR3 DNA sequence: TGTGCCAGCAGACTGGACTACAGGGAAGGGACTGAAGCTTTCTTT.

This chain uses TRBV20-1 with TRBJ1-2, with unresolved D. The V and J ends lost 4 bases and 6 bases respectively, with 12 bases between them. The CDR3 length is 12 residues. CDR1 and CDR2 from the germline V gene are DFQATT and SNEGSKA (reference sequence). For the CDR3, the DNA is TGCAGTGCTAAACCGAACTGGCATGGCTACACCTTC. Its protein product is CSAKPNWHGYTF.

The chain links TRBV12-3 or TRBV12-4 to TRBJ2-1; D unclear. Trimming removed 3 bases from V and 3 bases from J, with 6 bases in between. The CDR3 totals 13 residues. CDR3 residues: CASSFWVYNEQFF. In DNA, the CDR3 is TGTGCCAGCAGTTTTTGGGTCTACAATGAGCAGTTCTTC.

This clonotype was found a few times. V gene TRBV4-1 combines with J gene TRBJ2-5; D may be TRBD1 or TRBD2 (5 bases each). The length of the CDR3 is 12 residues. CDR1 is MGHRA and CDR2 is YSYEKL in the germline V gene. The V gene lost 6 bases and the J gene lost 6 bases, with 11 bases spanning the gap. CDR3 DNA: TGCGCCAGCAGAGACGGGGCCCAGACCCAGTACTTC. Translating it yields CASRDGAQTQYF.

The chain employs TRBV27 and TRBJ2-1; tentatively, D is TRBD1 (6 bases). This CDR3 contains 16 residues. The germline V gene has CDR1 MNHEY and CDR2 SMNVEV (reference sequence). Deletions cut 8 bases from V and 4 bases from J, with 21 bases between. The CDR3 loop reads CASGLQFGQRYNEQFF. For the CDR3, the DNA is TGTGCCAGCGGGCTTCAGTTTGGACAGCGATACAATGAGCAGTTCTTC.

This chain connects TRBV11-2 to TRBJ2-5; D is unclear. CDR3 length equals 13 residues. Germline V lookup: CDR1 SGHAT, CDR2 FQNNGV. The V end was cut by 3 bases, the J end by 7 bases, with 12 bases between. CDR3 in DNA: TGTGCCAGCAGCTTTTCCCCGCTCGGGACCCAGTACTTC. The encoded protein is CASSFSPLGTQYF.

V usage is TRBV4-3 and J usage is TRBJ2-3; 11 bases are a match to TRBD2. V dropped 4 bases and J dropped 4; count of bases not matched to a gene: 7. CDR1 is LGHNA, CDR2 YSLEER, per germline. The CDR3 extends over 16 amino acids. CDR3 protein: CASSLLTSGVSDTQYF. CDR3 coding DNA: TGCGCCAGCAGCCTCCTGACTAGCGGGGTTTCAGATACGCAGTATTTT.

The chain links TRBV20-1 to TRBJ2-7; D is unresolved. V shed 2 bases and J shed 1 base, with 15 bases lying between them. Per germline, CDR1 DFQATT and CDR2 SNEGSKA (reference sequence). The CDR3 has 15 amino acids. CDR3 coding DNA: TGCAGTGCTAGATCCTCCGGGTTCCTTTCCTACGAGCAGTACTTC. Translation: CSARSSGFLSYEQYF.